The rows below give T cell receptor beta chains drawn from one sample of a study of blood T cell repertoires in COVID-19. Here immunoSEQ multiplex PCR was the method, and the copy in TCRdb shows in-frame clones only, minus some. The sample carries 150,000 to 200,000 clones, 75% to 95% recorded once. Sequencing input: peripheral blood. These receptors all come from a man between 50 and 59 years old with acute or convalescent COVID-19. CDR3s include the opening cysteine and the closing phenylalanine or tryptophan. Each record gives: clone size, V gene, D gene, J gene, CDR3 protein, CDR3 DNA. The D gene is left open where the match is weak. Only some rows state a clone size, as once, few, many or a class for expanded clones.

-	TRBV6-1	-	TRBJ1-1	CASSEGVRGNTEAFF	TGTGCCAGCAGTGAAGGTGTCAGGGGGAACACTGAAGCTTTCTTT
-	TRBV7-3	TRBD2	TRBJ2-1	CASSPTSGRNNEQFF	TGTGCCAGCAGCCCCACTAGCGGGAGAAACAATGAGCAGTTCTTC
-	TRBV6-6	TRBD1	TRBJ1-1	CASGRDSSNTEAFF	TGTGCCAGCGGAAGGGACAGTTCGAACACTGAAGCTTTCTTT
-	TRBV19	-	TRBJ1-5	CASRWGANNQPQHF	TGTGCCAGTAGGTGGGGCGCAAACAATCAGCCCCAGCATTTT
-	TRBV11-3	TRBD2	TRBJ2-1	CASSPGSGKGYNEQFF	TGTGCCAGCAGCCCGGGCAGCGGGAAGGGCTACAATGAGCAGTTCTTC
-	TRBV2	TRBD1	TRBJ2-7	CASGGQGMGEQYF	TGTGCCAGCGGAGGACAGGGGATGGGGGAGCAGTACTTC
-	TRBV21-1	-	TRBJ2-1	CASSKPQPAGNEQFF	TGTGCCAGCAGCAAGCCCCAACCGGCGGGGAATGAGCAGTTCTTC
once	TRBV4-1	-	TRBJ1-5	CASSQVSTYSNQPQHF	TGCGCCAGCAGCCAAGTCTCCACCTATAGCAATCAGCCCCAGCATTTT
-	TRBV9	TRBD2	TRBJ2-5	CASSGREDQETQYF	TGTGCCAGCAGCGGGCGGGAGGACCAAGAGACCCAGTACTTC
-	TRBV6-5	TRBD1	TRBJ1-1	CASSYSDGTGETEAFF	TGTGCCAGCAGTTACTCCGACGGCACAGGGGAAACTGAAGCTTTCTTT
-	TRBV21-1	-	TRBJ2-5	CASSKANSQETQYF	TGTGCCAGCAGCAAGGCGAACAGCCAAGAGACCCAGTACTTC
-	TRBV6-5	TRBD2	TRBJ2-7	CASRRGGSGRDEQYF	TGTGCCAGCAGAAGAGGTGGTAGCGGGAGGGACGAGCAGTACTTC
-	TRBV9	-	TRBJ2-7	CASSVGGDGGSEQYF	TGTGCCAGCAGCGTAGGGGGCGATGGTGGCTCGGAGCAGTACTTC
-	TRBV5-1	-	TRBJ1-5	CASSLLGGAAGQPQHF	TGCGCCAGCAGCTTGCTAGGGGGGGCGGCGGGGCAGCCCCAGCATTTT
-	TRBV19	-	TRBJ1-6	CASSSRRHGGNSPLHF	TGTGCCAGTAGTTCCCGACGCCACGGGGGTAATTCACCCCTCCACTTT
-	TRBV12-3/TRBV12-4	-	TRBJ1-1	CASSLRGEAFF	TGTGCCAGCAGTTTAAGGGGTGAAGCTTTCTTT
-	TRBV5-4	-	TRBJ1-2	CASSLSGDYGYTF	TGTGCCAGCAGCTTGTCGGGGGACTATGGCTACACCTTC
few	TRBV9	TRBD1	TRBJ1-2	CASSTRTGYYGYTF	TGTGCCAGCAGCACTCGGACAGGATACTATGGCTACACCTTC
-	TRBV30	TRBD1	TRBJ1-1	CACHRGGQGTEAFF	TGTGCCTGCCACCGAGGGGGACAGGGGACTGAAGCTTTCTTT
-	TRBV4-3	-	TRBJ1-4	CASSQEGRGGEKLFF	TGCGCCAGCAGCCAAGAGGGTAGGGGAGGGGAAAAACTGTTTTTT
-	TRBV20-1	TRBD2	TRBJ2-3	CSASKSGRVLGTQYF	TGCAGTGCTAGTAAGAGCGGGAGGGTCCTGGGTACGCAGTATTTT
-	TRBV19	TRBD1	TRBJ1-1	CASSTTDRGLGTEAFF	TGTGCCAGTAGTACCACGGACAGGGGGCTGGGCACTGAAGCTTTCTTT
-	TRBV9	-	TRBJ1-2	CASSETPGSSSGYTF	TGTGCCAGCAGCGAAACACCGGGCTCTTCTAGCGGCTACACCTTC
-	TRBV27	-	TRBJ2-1	CASTSKWDTGIYNEQFF	TGTGCCAGCACCTCAAAGTGGGACACTGGGATATACAATGAGCAGTTCTTC
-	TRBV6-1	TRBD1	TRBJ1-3	CASSESYGQVYGNTIYF	TGTGCCAGCAGCGAATCGTACGGACAGGTCTACGGAAACACCATATATTTT
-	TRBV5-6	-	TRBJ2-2	CASSYRQGNTGELFF	TGTGCCAGCAGCTACCGCCAGGGTAACACCGGGGAGCTGTTTTTT
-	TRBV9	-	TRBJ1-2	CASSENLLTGREGGYTF	TGTGCCAGCAGCGAGAACCTACTAACGGGAAGAGAGGGTGGCTACACCTTC
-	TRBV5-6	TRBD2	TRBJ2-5	CASSSWTSGLVETQYF	TGTGCCAGCAGCTCATGGACTAGCGGCCTGGTGGAGACCCAGTACTTC
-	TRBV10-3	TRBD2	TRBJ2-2	CAISGGLAGVTGELFF	TGTGCCATCAGTGGGGGACTAGCGGGAGTAACCGGGGAGCTGTTTTTT
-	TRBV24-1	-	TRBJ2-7	CATTGWRDGEQYF	TGTGCCACGACAGGGTGGAGGGACGGGGAGCAGTACTTC
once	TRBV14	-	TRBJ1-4	CASSQGLSRLFF	TGTGCCAGCAGCCAGGGGCTTAGTCGACTGTTTTTT
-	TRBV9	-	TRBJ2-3	CASSPSRGASTDTQYF	TGTGCCAGCAGCCCCTCCCGGGGAGCGAGCACAGATACGCAGTATTTT
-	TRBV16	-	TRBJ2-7	CASSQTGYEQYF	TGTGCCAGCAGCCAGACGGGCTACGAGCAGTACTTC
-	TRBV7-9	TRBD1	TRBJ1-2	CASSQGQARDYGYTF	TGTGCCAGCAGCCAGGGACAGGCGAGGGACTATGGCTACACCTTC
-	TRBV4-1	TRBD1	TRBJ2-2	CASSDRDRTNTGELFF	TGCGCCAGCAGCGACCGGGACAGAACGAACACCGGGGAGCTGTTTTTT
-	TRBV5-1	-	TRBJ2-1	CASSNVPGPQRGYNEQFF	TGCGCCAGCAGCAACGTTCCGGGGCCCCAACGGGGGTACAATGAGCAGTTCTTC
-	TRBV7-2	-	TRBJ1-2	CASSSDSSSYGYTF	TGTGCCAGCAGCTCGGACTCCTCCTCCTATGGCTACACCTTC
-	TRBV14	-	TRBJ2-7	CASSQRGSYEQYF	TGTGCCAGCAGCCAACGAGGGTCCTACGAGCAGTACTTC
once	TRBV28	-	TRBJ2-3	CASSLYRDLLDTQYF	TGTGCCAGCAGTTTATACCGGGACTTATTAGATACGCAGTATTTT
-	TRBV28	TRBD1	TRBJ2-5	CASSLSQGGWETQYF	TGTGCCAGCAGTTTATCACAGGGGGGTTGGGAGACCCAGTACTTC
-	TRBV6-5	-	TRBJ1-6	CASSFTGYNSPLHF	TGTGCCAGCAGTTTCACAGGATATAATTCACCCCTCCACTTT
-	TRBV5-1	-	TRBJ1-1	CASSLESQAVTEAFF	TGCGCCAGCAGCTTGGAGTCACAGGCCGTCACTGAAGCTTTCTTT